This TCR beta chain originates from a study of cytomegalovirus exposure and HLA in healthy donors. Amplification used 60 Vbeta primers and 13 Jbeta primers. Sequencing was performed with immunoSEQ multiplex PCR; in TCRdb, only in-frame clones are kept and a portion is missing. Here the sample spans around 200,000 clones, 62% being singletons. The length of the CDR3 is 14 residues. CDR1 SGHVS and CDR2 FQNEAQ come from the germline V gene. Trimming stripped 3 bases from V and 4 bases from J, with 9 bases between. The sequencing input was PBMCs. The sequence was collected from a man in his forties or fifties in good health and CMV-seronegative. The chain uses TRBV7-8 and TRBJ2-2, with D perhaps TRBD1 (6 bases). The CDR3: CASSFQGTTGELFF. The CDR3 region has the DNA TGTGCCAGCAGCTTCCAGGGGACCACCGGGGAGCTGTTTTTT.